What follows describes a single T cell receptor (beta chain). What it binds is not known. TCR beta CDR3 region amplification was performed from RNA transcripts. HTBI primers drove first-round RT-PCR of the TCR CDR3. One entry per CDR3 protein, called by TCRdb with MiXCR from the multiplex PCR reads. Among about 500,000 distinct CDR3 sequences, around 50% were seen once, and the ten largest hold 35% to 50%. The sample originates from a study of T cells in Graves' hyperthyroidism and ophthalmopathy. Overall study results and limits: Ophthalmopathy was predicted by the model a median of about six months ahead of onset. Blood also showed most of the thyroid clonotypes that were expanded above 0.001.

Diagnoses were established using clinical symptoms, serum thyroxine and TRAb, thyroid ultrasound and orbital computed tomography. This receptor was obtained from an adult woman with Graves' disease, either hyperthyroidism or ophthalmopathy (not recorded which). Sequencing was carried out using peripheral blood or thyroid tissue (not recorded which).

CDR3 loop: CASSLVLLATASEAFF. The CDR3, as DNA: TGTGCCAGCAGTTTAGTTCTTCTGGCCACAGCCAGTGAAGCTTTCTTT. The chain employs TRBV12-3 or TRBV12-4 and TRBJ1-1; D call uncertain. Trimming took 1 base from V and 7 from J, leaving 19 bases between them. The CDR3 totals 16 residues.